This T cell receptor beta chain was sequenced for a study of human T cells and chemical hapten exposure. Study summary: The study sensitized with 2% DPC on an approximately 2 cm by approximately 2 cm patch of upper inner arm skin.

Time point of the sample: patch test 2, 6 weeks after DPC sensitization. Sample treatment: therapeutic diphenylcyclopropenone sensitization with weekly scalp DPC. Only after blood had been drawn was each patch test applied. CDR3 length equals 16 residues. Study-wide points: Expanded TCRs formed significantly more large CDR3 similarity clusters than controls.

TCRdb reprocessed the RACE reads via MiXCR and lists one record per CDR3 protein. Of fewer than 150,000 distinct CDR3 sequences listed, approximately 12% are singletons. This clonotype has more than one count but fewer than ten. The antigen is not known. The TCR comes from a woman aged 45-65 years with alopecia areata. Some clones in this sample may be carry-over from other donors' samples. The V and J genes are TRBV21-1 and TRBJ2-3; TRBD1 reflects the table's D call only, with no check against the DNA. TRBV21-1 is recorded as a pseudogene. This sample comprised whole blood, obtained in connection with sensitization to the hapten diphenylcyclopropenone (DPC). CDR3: CASSRTRQGDSDTQYF. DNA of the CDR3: TGTGCCAGCAGCAGAACAAGGCAGGGGGACTCAGATACGCAGTATTTT.